Reported below is one TCR beta chain. Its target is not known. The data stem from a study of shared clonotypes between healthy human individuals. Study in general: CD4 naive and memory got three plates each, CD8 naive two, CD8 memory one. General study findings and limits: What rarefaction showed was incomplete sorted-subset sequencing despite large depth.

Germline V gene data show CDR1 as ENHRY and CDR2 as SYGVKD. Trimming pared 3 bases from V and 2 bases from J, leaving 8 bases between. CDR3 size: 13 residues. Naivety among CD8 cells was defined by CD45RO negativity and positive CCR7 selection, thereby excluding terminally differentiated effector memory CD45RA+ cells. The donors were adults (healthy and HIV-negative) with no recent acute infections or vaccinations. TCRdb keeps only in-frame clones here, not all; method: immunoSEQ multiplex PCR. Of around 580,000 clones listed, nearly 98% are singletons. V and J are TRBV10-3 and TRBJ2-7; D not resolved. This TCR derives from a man aged 30-40 years in good health. Sequencing input: naive CD8+ T cells sorted from blood. DNA of the CDR3: TGTGCCATCAGTGAAGACGGAGCCTACGAGCAGTACTTC. Translation gives CAISEDGAYEQYF.